This record looks at one T cell receptor beta chain sequence and its context. J lost 6 bases, V lost 6 bases, and 7 bases had no gene match. CDR3 size: 15 residues. The germline V gene encodes CDR1 SQVTM and CDR2 ANQGSEA. The method was immunoSEQ multiplex PCR; TCRdb's version includes in-frame clones alone and lacks a portion of them. The sample lists over 130,000 clones; approximately 80% were seen once. These data come from a study of blood T cell repertoires in COVID-19. This clonotype was sampled from a man between 65 and 85 years old with acute or convalescent COVID-19. This chain joins TRBV29-1 and TRBJ2-1; 14 positions match TRBD2. The sample consisted of peripheral blood. CDR3 protein: CSVAGTSGSPNEQFF. The DNA of the CDR3 is TGCAGCGTAGCCGGGACTAGCGGGAGCCCCAATGAGCAGTTCTTC.